The source of this TCR beta chain is a study of blood T cells in healthy people across ages. The study's findings and limits: Roughly linear age-related decline in beta diversity appeared, significant by age approximately 40. Changes in expanded clonotypes were possibly confounded, as the CMV status of donors was unknown.

The germline V gene encodes CDR1 KGHDR and CDR2 SFDVKD. Trimming shortened V by 3 bases and J by 4 bases, and 14 bases separated the two germline ends. This CDR3 is built from 16 residues. Using a J-beta primer mix together with a sample-barcoded 5' primer, a second PCR was run for about 6 to 11 cycles. From the 5' RACE reads, TCRdb called clonotypes with MiXCR, one entry per CDR3 protein. Here the sample spans 910,000 or so distinct CDR3 sequences, around 54% being singletons. On this clonotype: Its antigen is not identified.

The sequencing sample was made of blood. The rearrangement uses TRBV24-1 and TRBJ2-2; D gene uncertain. The receptor was isolated from a woman in her sixties in good health. The CDR3 region is CATSDALGSRTGELFF. CDR3 in DNA: TGTGCCACCAGTGATGCCTTGGGTTCGCGCACCGGGGAGCTGTTTTTT.